This TCR beta chain derives from a study of shared clonotypes between healthy human individuals. Background on the study: CD4 naive and memory got three plates each, CD8 naive two, CD8 memory one.

Remarks on this clone: Its specificity is unknown. Other DNA sequences of this sample code for an identical CDR3.

This table comes from immunoSEQ multiplex PCR, and its TCRdb copy is limited to in-frame clones, with some not included. The sample records around 980,000 clones, about four fifths being singletons. Germline V lookup: CDR1 SGHTA, CDR2 FQGNSA. The V end lost 3 bases, the J end lost 0 bases, and 9 bases lay between the germline ends. The CDR3 extends over 15 amino acids. Study findings and constraints: Only blood samples were collected, and tissue repertoires likely differ. Non-shared clonotypes had lower generation probabilities than those shared by all four donors. Sorted-subset sequencing, rarefaction showed, was incomplete despite large depth.

The sequencing input was memory CD4+ T cells from PBMCs. As to subset: CD45RA-negative fraction. The chain has TRBV7-2 and TRBJ1-5, with unresolved D. The source is a man aged 18 to 30 in good health. Some clones in this sample may be carry-over from other donors' samples. The CDR3 region has the DNA TGTGCCAGCAGCTTGTCTAGAGATAGCAATCAGCCCCAGCATTTT. This sequence encodes CASSLSRDSNQPQHF. The variable domain in full, completed from reference TRBV7-2 and TRBJ1-5, reads GAGVSQSPSNKVTEKGKDVELRCDPISGHTALYWYRQSLGQGLEFLIYFQGNSAPDKSGLPSDRFSAERTGGSVSTLTIQRTQQEDSAVYLCASSLSRDSNQPQHFGDGTRLSIL.